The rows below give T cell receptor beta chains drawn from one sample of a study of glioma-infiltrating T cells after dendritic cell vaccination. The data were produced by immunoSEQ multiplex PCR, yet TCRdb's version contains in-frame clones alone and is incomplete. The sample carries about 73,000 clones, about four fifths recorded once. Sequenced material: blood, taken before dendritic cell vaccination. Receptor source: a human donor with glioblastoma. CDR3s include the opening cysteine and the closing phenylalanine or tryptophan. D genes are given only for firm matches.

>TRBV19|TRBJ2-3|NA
CASSRWFGDTQYF
TGTGCCAGTAGTAGGTGGTTCGGAGATACGCAGTATTTT
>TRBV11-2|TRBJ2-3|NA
CASSLWTTDTQYF
TGTGCCAGCAGCTTATGGACAACGGATACGCAGTATTTT
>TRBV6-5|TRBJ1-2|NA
CASSYSRTANYGYTF
TGTGCCAGCAGTTACTCTCGGACAGCTAACTATGGCTACACCTTC
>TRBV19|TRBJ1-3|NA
CASSTTALVTIYF
TGTGCCAGTAGTACGACAGCTTTAGTCACCATATATTTT
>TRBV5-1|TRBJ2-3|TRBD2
CASSQTSGGADTQYF
TGCGCCAGCAGCCAAACTAGCGGGGGCGCGGATACGCAGTATTTT
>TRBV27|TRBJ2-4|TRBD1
CASSSTDRGVAKNIQYF
TGTGCCAGCAGTTCCACTGACAGGGGGGTTGCCAAAAACATTCAGTACTTC
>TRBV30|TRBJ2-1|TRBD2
CAWRMGLAASDEQFF
TGTGCCTGGAGAATGGGACTAGCGGCTTCGGATGAGCAGTTCTTC
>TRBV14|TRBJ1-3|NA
CASSQAGAVPLSGNTIYF
TGTGCCAGCAGCCAAGCGGGAGCAGTTCCTCTCTCTGGAAACACCATATATTTT
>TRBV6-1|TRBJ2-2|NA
CASSLPTYTGELFF
TGTGCCAGCAGCCTCCCTACGTACACCGGGGAGCTGTTTTTT
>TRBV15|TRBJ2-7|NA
CATSQGYGVVYEQYF
TGTGCCACCAGCCAGGGATATGGGGTCGTCTACGAGCAGTACTTC